The 2 T cell receptor beta chains listed next were all sequenced from one sample in a study of blood T cell repertoires in COVID-19. Measured with immunoSEQ multiplex PCR; TCRdb has only the in-frame clones, and not every one. The sample consists of some 12,000 clones, approximately 91% of them appearing once. Sequencing was performed on peripheral blood. The receptors here all came from a woman in her seventies with active COVID-19.

This rearrangement joins TRBV7-2 to TRBJ2-3, with 9 positions matching TRBD2. Germline CDR1 is SGHTA and CDR2 is FQGNSA. V trimming: 0 bases; J trimming: 3 bases; junction bases outside the gene matches: 1. CDR3 length: 15 amino acids. In DNA form, the CDR3 reads TGTGCCAGCAGCTTAGCTAGCGGGAGTACAGATACGCAGTATTTT. Its protein product is CASSLASGSTDTQYF. The full variable domain, in which reference TRBV7-2 and TRBJ2-3 provide the parts outside the CDR3, is GAGVSQSPSNKVTEKGKDVELRCDPISGHTALYWYRQSLGQGLEFLIYFQGNSAPDKSGLPSDRFSAERTGGSVSTLTIQRTQQEDSAVYLCASSLASGSTDTQYFGPGTRLTVL.

V gene TRBV20-1 combines with J gene TRBJ1-2, with no clear D. The CDR3 has 11 residues. The ends were cut back, 6 bases at V and 8 bases at J, with 13 bases in the middle. Germline CDR1 reads DFQATT; CDR2 reads SNEGSKA (reference sequence). The chain's CDR3 is CSAHRTEGYTF. The CDR3 DNA is TGCAGTGCCCACCGGACTGAAGGCTACACCTTC.